This T cell receptor (beta chain) was captured by sequencing in a study of T cell repertoires in cytomegalovirus infection. Study context: Both a matching HLA type and CMV infection were indicated by public TCR beta signatures. Study findings and constraints: Adding up the frequency of public TCR beta families identified people who carried CMV plus the relevant HLA. The ex vivo response was dominated by HLA-C-restricted CMV-specific TCR beta clonotypes.

MiXCR, applied by TCRdb to the reads, yields one record per CDR3 protein. Of more than 250,000 distinct CDR3 sequences listed, approximately 15% were seen once; the top ten hold about 8.7%. Details on this clonotype: Its specificity is not known.

Trimming shortened V by 0 bases and J by 0 bases, and 6 bases separated the two germline ends. Germline-derived CDR1 and CDR2 are DFQATT and SNEGSKA (reference sequence). The CDR3 sequence is 14 residues long. The source material was PBMCs. The sequence was obtained from a human donor in good health (CMV status not recorded). Some clones in this sample may be carry-over from other donors' samples. The chain has TRBV20-1 and TRBJ1-5, with D hard to call. The chain's CDR3 is CSAREQSSNQPQHF. The CDR3 region has the DNA TGCAGTGCTAGAGAACAGTCTAGCAATCAGCCCCAGCATTTT.